The clone carrying this TCR beta chain came up once. Sequencing used immunoSEQ multiplex PCR; TCRdb keeps in-frame clones, though not all of them. Seen here are 60,000 to 65,000 clones, roughly 80% observed once, and the top ten hold 1.5% to 2.5%. The data originate from a study of OX40 agonist ivuxolimab in advanced cancers. Study details: The study gave patients intravenous ivuxolimab at 0.01 to 10 mg/kg every 2 weeks.

V was clipped by 5 bases and J by 6 bases, with 16 bases between them. The germline V gene encodes CDR1 SGHVS and CDR2 FNYEAQ. The CDR3 runs to 14 residues. This sequence joins TRBV7-6 and TRBJ1-2, with D possibly being TRBD1 (5 bases). The material was CD4+ or CD8+ T cells sorted from blood, obtained in a trial of the OX40 agonist ivuxolimab. The origin of this receptor is an adult with an advanced solid tumor such as melanoma, head and neck, liver or kidney cancer. The DNA of the CDR3 is TGTGCCAGCAGCCCCCGGTCAGGGACCCATGGCTACACCTTC. Its translation is CASSPRSGTHGYTF.